These 18 T cell receptor beta chains share one sample of origin, sequenced in a study of T cell repertoires in cytomegalovirus infection. One entry per CDR3 protein, called by TCRdb with MiXCR from the reads. Among 680,000 or so distinct CDR3 sequences listed, roughly 35% were seen once. The sample comprised PBMCs. These receptors all come from a human donor in good health (CMV status not recorded). Some clones in this sample may be carry-over from other donors' samples.

This clonotype was counted ten times or more. The rearrangement links TRBV12-3 or TRBV12-4 to TRBJ1-1; D is uncertain. V dropped 3 bases and J dropped 1 base, with 6 bases sitting between them. This CDR3 is built from 13 residues. The CDR3 nucleotides read TGTGCCAGCAGTTTTGTCGCGAACACTGAAGCTTTCTTT. Protein sequence: CASSFVANTEAFF.

A few counts support this clonotype. The chain employs TRBV20-1 and TRBJ2-7; weak D call: TRBD1 (6 bases). V was cut by 1 base and J by 7 bases, with 14 bases left in between. The CDR3 runs to 13 residues. Germline CDR1 is DFQATT and CDR2 is SNEGSKA (reference sequence). CDR3 in DNA: TGCAGTGCTAGAGCAGGGGCAGTGCGGGAGCAGTACTTC. Protein product: CSARAGAVREQYF.

In this sample, this clonotype turned up a few times. This chain connects TRBV19 to TRBJ2-7, with 9 bases matching TRBD1. The trim removed 4 bases at V and 4 bases at J, leaving 5 bases unmatched. The CDR3 contains 14 residues. Germline V gives CDR1 LNHDA, CDR2 SQIVND (reference sequence). CDR3 loop: CASSRTGERYEQYF. CDR3 bases: TGTGCCAGTAGTAGGACAGGGGAAAGGTACGAGCAGTACTTC.

The chain is built from TRBV6-1 and TRBJ2-2; D may be TRBD2 (5 bases). CDR1 is MNHNS, CDR2 SASEGT, per germline. Deletions cut 8 bases from V and 4 bases from J, with 14 bases between. The CDR3 is 14 amino acids. As DNA, the CDR3 is TGTGCCAGCCTGAGGGCTGCCTTCACCGGGGAGCTGTTTTTT. Translation: CASLRAAFTGELFF.

This chain uses TRBV12-3 or TRBV12-4 with TRBJ2-5; 7 bases agree with TRBD2. The CDR3 consists of 14 residues. Trimming removed 6 bases from V and 7 bases from J; junction bases left unmatched: 11. CDR3 protein: CASSPGGRPGTQYF. The CDR3 coding sequence is TGTGCCAGCAGCCCGGGGGGTCGGCCGGGGACCCAGTACTTC.

The sample holds a few counts of this clonotype. Germline and junction disagree at one end, which may indicate a read error. The genes are TRBV4-1 and TRBJ2-1; D is possibly TRBD2 (6 bases). The V gene's germline CDR1 is MGHRA and CDR2 YSYEKL. The CDR3 has 16 amino acids. CDR3 residues: CASSLPGTPPYNEQFF. CDR3 sequence (DNA): TGTGCCAGCAGCCTTCCCGGGACTCCCCCCTACAATGAGCAGTTCTTC.

This chain connects TRBV28 to TRBJ1-6, with 7 bases aligning to TRBD1. This CDR3 is built from 19 residues. Germline V gene lookup returns CDR1 MDHEN and CDR2 SYDVKM. After removal of 3 bases from V and 4 bases from J, the junction contained 15 bases not matched to a gene. CDR3 sequence: CASSFGQGGLPTYNSPLHF. The CDR3 DNA sequence: TGTGCCAGCAGTTTCGGGCAGGGGGGCCTACCGACTTATAATTCACCCCTCCACTTT. The full variable domain, its missing parts supplied by reference TRBV28 and TRBJ1-6, is DVKVTQSSRYLVKRTGEKVFLECVQDMDHENMFWYRQDPGLGLRLIYFSYDVKMKEKGDIPEGYSVSREKKERFSLILESASTNQTSMYLCASSFGQGGLPTYNSPLHFGNGTRLTVT.

V gene TRBV28 combines with J gene TRBJ2-1; 8 nucleotides match TRBD2. V shed 8 bases and J 7 bases; nucleotides not matched to a gene: 10. From germline, CDR1 is MDHEN and CDR2 SYDVKM. CDR3 length equals 14 residues. The CDR3 spells CASQGSGILNEQFF. For the CDR3, the DNA is TGTGCCAGCCAAGGTAGCGGGATATTAAATGAGCAGTTCTTC.

This chain joins TRBV14 and TRBJ1-1; tentative D call: TRBD1 (5 bases). With 4 bases removed from V and 3 bases from J, the gap between germline ends came to 18 bases. The germline CDR1 and CDR2 sequences are SGHDN and FVKESK. The CDR3 runs to 16 residues. The CDR3 nucleotides read TGTGCCAGCAGCCCTTACTGGGACCCGGGACACACTGAAGCTTTCTTT. This codes for CASSPYWDPGHTEAFF. The full variable domain, rest sourced from reference TRBV14 and TRBJ1-1, is EAGVTQFPSHSVIEKGQTVTLRCDPISGHDNLYWYRRVMGKEIKFLLHFVKESKQDESGMPNNRFLAERTGGTYSTLKVQPAELEDSGVYFCASSPYWDPGHTEAFFGQGTRLTVV.

The chain recombines TRBV6-1 with TRBJ2-6; D remains unclear. Per the germline V gene, CDR1 is MNHNS and CDR2 is SASEGT. The CDR3 has 13 amino acids. V was shortened by 6 bases and J by 3 bases, with 6 bases between the two germline ends. CDR3 amino acids: CASRTFGANVLTF. The CDR3 DNA reads as TGTGCCAGCAGAACCTTTGGGGCCAACGTCCTGACTTTC.

V and J are TRBV28 and TRBJ2-3; D may be TRBD2 (5 bases). Trimming cost V 6 bases and J 0 bases, with 16 bases left between them. The CDR3 is 16 amino acids. Germline V gene lookup returns CDR1 MDHEN and CDR2 SYDVKM. CDR3: CASSDPRETSTDTQYF. The CDR3 coding sequence is TGTGCCAGCAGCGACCCCCGGGAAACTAGCACAGATACGCAGTATTTT.

This clonotype was seen a handful of times. V gene TRBV6-1 combines with J gene TRBJ1-1, with D unresolved. Germline values: CDR1 MNHNS, CDR2 SASEGT. V was clipped by 7 bases and J by 11 bases, with 23 bases between them. The CDR3 loop spans 14 amino acids. The CDR3 DNA is TGTGCCAGCAAGGTCCCACCCACGGGCAACACTGCTTTCTTT. Its protein is CASKVPPTGNTAFF.

The chain has TRBV24-1 and TRBJ2-1, with no clear D. CDR3 length equals 18 residues. The ends were cut back, 9 bases at V and 9 bases at J, with 32 bases in the middle. The germline V gene has CDR1 KGHDR and CDR2 SFDVKD. The DNA of the CDR3 is TGTGCCACCGCGGAAGGCCCCGGGTTTCGGCCCAGACTCACTGAGCAGTTCTTC. As protein: CATAEGPGFRPRLTEQFF.

The rearrangement links TRBV2 to TRBJ1-3; D is possibly TRBD1 (5 bases). CDR1 is SNHLY and CDR2 is FYNNEI in the germline V gene. This CDR3 has 11 amino acids. With 6 bases removed from V and 14 bases from J, the gap between germline ends came to 14 bases. The CDR3: CASRVFRDLYF. As DNA, the CDR3 is TGTGCCAGCAGAGTATTCCGGGACCTATATTTT. Using reference TRBV2 and TRBJ1-3 for the parts outside the CDR3, the full variable domain is EPEVTQTPSHQVTQMGQEVILRCVPISNHLYFYWYRQILGQKVEFLVSFYNNEISEKSEIFDDQFSVERPDGSNFTLKIRSTKLEDSAMYFCASRVFRDLYFGEGSWLTVV.

This chain links TRBV12-3 or TRBV12-4 with TRBJ2-3; 7 nucleotides line up with TRBD1. The CDR3 is made up of 13 amino acids. V dropped 5 bases and J dropped 6; count of bases not matched to a gene: 5. CDR3: CASSQQTGDTQYF. The CDR3 nucleotides read TGTGCCAGCAGTCAACAGACAGGGGATACGCAGTATTTT.

This clonotype was recorded a few times. This chain uses TRBV18 with TRBJ1-1; perhaps TRBD1 as D (5 bases). V lost 6 bases and J 6 bases, leaving 17 bases between the germline ends. Germline V gene lookup returns CDR1 KGHSH and CDR2 LQKENI. The CDR3 has 14 residues. The CDR3 region is CASSPEGRAAEAFF. CDR3 DNA: TGTGCCAGCTCGCCCGAGGGCAGGGCGGCTGAAGCTTTCTTT.

The V gene is TRBV6-6, the J gene TRBJ2-7; a possible D gene is TRBD1 (5 bases). This CDR3 spans 15 amino acids. The germline gives CDR1 MNHNY, CDR2 SVGAGI (reference sequence). The V end was cut by 2 bases, the J end by 4 bases, with 15 bases between. The CDR3 here is CASSYLLDSQYEQYF. CDR3 DNA: TGTGCCAGCAGTTACCTTCTTGACAGCCAATACGAGCAGTACTTC.

This clonotype was detected a few times. The chain couples TRBV12-3 or TRBV12-4 to TRBJ1-1, with unresolved D. There are 12 residues in the CDR3. With 3 bases removed from V and 11 bases from J, the gap between germline ends came to 13 bases. The CDR3 sequence is CASSFSPVGAFF. As DNA, the CDR3 is TGTGCCAGCAGTTTCTCTCCCGTGGGGGCTTTCTTT.